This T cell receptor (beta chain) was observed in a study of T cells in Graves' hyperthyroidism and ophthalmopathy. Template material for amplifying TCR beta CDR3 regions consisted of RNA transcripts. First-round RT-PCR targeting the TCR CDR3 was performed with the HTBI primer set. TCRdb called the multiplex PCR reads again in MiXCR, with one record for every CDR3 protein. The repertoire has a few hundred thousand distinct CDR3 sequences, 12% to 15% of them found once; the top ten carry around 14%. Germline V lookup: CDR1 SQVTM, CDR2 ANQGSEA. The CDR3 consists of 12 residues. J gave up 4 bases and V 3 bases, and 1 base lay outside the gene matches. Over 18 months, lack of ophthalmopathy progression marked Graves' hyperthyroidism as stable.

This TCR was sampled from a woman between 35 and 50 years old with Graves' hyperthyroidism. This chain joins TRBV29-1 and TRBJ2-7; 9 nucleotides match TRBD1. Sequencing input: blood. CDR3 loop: CSVEGTGYEQYF. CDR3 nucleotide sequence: TGCAGCGTTGAGGGGACAGGGTACGAGCAGTACTTC.